This T cell receptor beta chain is drawn from a study of blood T cells in healthy people across ages. Across the whole study: Template switching picked up about one barcoded beta molecule for each two T cells.

A second PCR, run for roughly 7 to 11 cycles, used a sample-barcoded 5' primer plus a J-beta primer mix. TCRdb independently ran MiXCR on the 5' RACE reads; one entry per CDR3 protein. The sample carries around 820,000 distinct CDR3 sequences, more than 20% recorded once. CDR3 size: 14 residues. This sample also appeared in a second study, on T cells of mothers and their children. That study adds: For related and unrelated pairs alike, thymic selection shapes TCR recombination output similarly.

The sequence derives from a boy between 10 and 17 years old in good health. The sequencing input was blood. The genes are TRBV12-3 or TRBV12-4 and TRBJ2-5; 9 bases fit TRBD2. The J call is doubtful: the DNA matches TRBJ2-7 better. CDR3 sequence (DNA): TGTGCCAGCAGTTGGAGCGGGAGGAACTACGAGCAGTACTTC. Translating it yields CASSWSGRNYEQYF.